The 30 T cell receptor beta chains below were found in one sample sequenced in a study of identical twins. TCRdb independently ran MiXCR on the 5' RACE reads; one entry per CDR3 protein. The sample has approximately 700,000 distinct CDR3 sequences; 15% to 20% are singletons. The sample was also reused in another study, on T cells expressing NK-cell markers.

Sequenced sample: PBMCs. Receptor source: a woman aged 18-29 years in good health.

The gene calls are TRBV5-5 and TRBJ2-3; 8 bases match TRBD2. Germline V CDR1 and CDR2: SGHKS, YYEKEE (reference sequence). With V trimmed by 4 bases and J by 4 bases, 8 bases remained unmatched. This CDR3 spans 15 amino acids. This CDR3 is CASSQLRGASDTQYF. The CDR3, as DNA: TGTGCCAGCAGCCAGCTGCGGGGGGCGTCAGATACGCAGTATTTT.

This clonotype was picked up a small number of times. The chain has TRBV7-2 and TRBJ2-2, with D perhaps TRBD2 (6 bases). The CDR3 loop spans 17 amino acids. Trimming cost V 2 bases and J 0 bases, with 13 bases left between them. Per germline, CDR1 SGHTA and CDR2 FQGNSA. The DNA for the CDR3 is TGTGCCAGCAGCTTAAAAGGCTGGAGGGCGAACACCGGGGAGCTGTTTTTT. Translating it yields CASSLKGWRANTGELFF.

CDR3 residues: CSAKDRTGRETQYF. The CDR3 coding sequence is TGCAGTGCTAAAGATAGGACAGGGAGAGAGACCCAGTACTTC. The chain employs TRBV20-1 and TRBJ2-5; 8 bases line up with TRBD1. V shed 4 bases, J shed 4 bases, and the junction held 8 bases outside the gene matches. Germline loops: CDR1 DFQATT, CDR2 SNEGSKA (reference sequence). The CDR3 spans 14 residues.

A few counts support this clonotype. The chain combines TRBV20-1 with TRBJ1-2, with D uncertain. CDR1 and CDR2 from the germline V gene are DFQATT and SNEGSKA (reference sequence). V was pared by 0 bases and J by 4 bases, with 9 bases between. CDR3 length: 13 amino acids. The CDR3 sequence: CSARDAAAYGYTF. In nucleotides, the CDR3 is TGCAGTGCTAGAGATGCGGCAGCCTATGGCTACACCTTC.

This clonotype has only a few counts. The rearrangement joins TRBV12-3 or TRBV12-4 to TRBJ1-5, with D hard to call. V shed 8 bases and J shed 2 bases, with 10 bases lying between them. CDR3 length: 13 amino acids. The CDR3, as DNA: TGTGCCAGCCTGTCTGGGGGCAATCAGCCCCAGCATTTT. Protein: CASLSGGNQPQHF.

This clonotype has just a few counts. CDR3 residues: CASSPSTHRNTEAFF. CDR3 nucleotides: TGTGCCAGCAGTCCCAGCACCCACAGGAACACTGAAGCTTTCTTT. The chain has TRBV12-3 or TRBV12-4 and TRBJ1-1; D remains unclear. CDR3 length: 15 residues. V dropped 5 bases and J dropped 1 base, with 14 bases sitting between them.

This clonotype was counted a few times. As DNA, the CDR3 is TGTGCCACCGGACGGGACAGGTCCTACGAGCAGTACTTC. It encodes CATGRDRSYEQYF. V gene TRBV6-1 combines with J gene TRBJ2-7; 8 bases line up with TRBD1. Trimming cost V 10 bases and J 1 base; bases outside gene matches: 6. This CDR3 region has 13 residues. Per the germline V gene, CDR1 is MNHNS and CDR2 is SASEGT.

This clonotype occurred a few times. CDR3 in amino acids: CASSHGRETQYF. The CDR3 DNA reads as TGTGCCAGCAGCCACGGGCGAGAGACCCAGTACTTC. The chain employs TRBV11-2 and TRBJ2-5, with D uncertain. Trimming shortened V by 5 bases and J by 4 bases, and 8 bases separated the two germline ends. Germline V lookup: CDR1 SGHAT, CDR2 FQNNGV. The CDR3 runs to 12 residues.

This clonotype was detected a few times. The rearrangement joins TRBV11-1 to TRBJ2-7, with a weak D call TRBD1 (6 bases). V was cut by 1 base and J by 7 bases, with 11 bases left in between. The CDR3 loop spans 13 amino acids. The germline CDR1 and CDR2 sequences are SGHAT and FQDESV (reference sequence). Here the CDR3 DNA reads TGTGCCAGCAGCTTAGGACAGGTGAGGGAGCAGTACTTC. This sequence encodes CASSLGQVREQYF.

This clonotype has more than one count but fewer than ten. In DNA form, the CDR3 reads TGCAGTGCCCTTAGGGGTGCAGGCTCCTACAATGAGCAGTTCTTC. Translation: CSALRGAGSYNEQFF. The chain is built from TRBV20-1 and TRBJ2-1; tentatively, D is TRBD1 (5 bases). CDR1 is DFQATT, CDR2 SNEGSKA, per germline (reference sequence). This CDR3 region has 15 residues. Trimming took 6 bases from V and 0 from J, leaving 15 bases between them.

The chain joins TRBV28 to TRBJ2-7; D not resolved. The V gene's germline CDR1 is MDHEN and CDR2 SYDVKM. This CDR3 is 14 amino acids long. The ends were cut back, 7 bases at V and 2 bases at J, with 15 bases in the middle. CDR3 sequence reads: CASNPGSGAYEQYF. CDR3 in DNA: TGTGCCAGCAACCCCGGAAGTGGGGCCTACGAGCAGTACTTC.

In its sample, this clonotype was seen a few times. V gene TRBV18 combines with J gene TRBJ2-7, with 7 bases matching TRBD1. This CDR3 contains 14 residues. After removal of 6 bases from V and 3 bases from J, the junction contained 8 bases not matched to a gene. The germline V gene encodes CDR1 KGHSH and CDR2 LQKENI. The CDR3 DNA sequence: TGTGCCAGCTCTGGCTACCGGGACAGCTACGAGCAGTACTTC. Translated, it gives CASSGYRDSYEQYF.

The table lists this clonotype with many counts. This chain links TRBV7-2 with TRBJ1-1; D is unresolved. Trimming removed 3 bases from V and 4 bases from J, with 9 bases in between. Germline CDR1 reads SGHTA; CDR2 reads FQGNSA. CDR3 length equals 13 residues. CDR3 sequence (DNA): TGTGCCAGCAGCTTTGTCGGGCCCACTGAAGCTTTCTTT. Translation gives CASSFVGPTEAFF.

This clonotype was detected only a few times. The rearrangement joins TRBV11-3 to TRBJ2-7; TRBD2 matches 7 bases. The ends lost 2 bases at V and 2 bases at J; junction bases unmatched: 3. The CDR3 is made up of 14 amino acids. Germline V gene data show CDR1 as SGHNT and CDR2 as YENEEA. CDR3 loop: CASSLSGGTYEQYF. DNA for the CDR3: TGTGCCAGCAGCTTATCCGGGGGGACCTACGAGCAGTACTTC.

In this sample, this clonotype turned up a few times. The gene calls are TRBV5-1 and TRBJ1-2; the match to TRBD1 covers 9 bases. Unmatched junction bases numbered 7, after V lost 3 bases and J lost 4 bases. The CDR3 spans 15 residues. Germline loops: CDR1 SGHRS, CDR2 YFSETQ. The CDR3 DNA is TGCGCCAGCAGCTCGCCGGGACAGGGACTCTATGGCTACACCTTC. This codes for CASSSPGQGLYGYTF.

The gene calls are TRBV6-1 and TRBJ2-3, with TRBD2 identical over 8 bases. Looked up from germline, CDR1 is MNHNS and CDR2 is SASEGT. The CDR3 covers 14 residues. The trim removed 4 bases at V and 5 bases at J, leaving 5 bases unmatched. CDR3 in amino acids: CASSAVGRGDTQYF. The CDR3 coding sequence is TGTGCCAGCAGTGCAGTCGGGAGGGGAGATACGCAGTATTTT.

The CDR3 DNA is TGTGCCAGCCATTTAGCGGGACAGGGGAAGCAGTATTTT. This codes for CASHLAGQGKQYF. J is TRBJ2-3 and V is TRBV28, with 10 bases fitting TRBD1. This CDR3 spans 13 amino acids. Trimming cost V 8 bases and J 11 bases; bases outside gene matches: 10. Germline V gene sequence: CDR1 MDHEN, CDR2 SYDVKM.

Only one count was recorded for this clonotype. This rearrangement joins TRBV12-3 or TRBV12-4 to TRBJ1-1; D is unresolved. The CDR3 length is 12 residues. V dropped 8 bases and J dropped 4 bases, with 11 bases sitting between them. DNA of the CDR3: TGTGCCAGCGGCCCTGACATCACTGAAGCTTTCTTT. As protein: CASGPDITEAFF.

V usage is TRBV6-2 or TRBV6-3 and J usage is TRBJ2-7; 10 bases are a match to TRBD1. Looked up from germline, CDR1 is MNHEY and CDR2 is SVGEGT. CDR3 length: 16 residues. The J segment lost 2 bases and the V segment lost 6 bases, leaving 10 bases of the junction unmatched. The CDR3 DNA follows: TGTGCCAGCAGACTTCCACCGGGACAGGGGACCTACGAGCAGTACTTC. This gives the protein CASRLPPGQGTYEQYF.

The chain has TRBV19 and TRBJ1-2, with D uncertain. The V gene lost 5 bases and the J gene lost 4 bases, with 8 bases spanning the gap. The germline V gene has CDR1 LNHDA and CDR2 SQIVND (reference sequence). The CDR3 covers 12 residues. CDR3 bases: TGTGCCAGTAGTCGCTGGGGCTATGGCTACACCTTC. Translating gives CASSRWGYGYTF.

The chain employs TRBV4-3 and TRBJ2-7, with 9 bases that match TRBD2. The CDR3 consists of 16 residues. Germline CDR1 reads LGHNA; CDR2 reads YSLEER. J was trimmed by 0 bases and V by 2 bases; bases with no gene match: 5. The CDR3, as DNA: TGCGCCAGCAGCCAACTAGCGGGACGAAGCTCCTACGAGCAGTACTTC. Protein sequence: CASSQLAGRSSYEQYF.

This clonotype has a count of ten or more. CDR3 sequence (DNA): TGTGCCAGCAGTTTGACAGGGCCTAGGGGCTACACCTTC. It translates to CASSLTGPRGYTF. The gene calls are TRBV12-3 or TRBV12-4 and TRBJ1-2; 7 bases match TRBD1. The V and J ends lost 3 bases and 8 bases, in that order; junction bases with no gene match: 6. This CDR3 is built from 13 residues.

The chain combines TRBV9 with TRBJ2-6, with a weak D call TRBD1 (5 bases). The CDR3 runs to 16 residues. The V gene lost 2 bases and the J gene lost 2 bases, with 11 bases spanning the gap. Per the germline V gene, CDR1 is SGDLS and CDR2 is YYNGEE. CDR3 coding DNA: TGTGCCAGCAGCGTGCCAAGGGGCGCTGGGGCCAACGTCCTGACTTTC. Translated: CASSVPRGAGANVLTF. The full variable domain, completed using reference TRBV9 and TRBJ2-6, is DSGVTQTPKHLITATGQRVTLRCSPRSGDLSVYWYQQSLDQGLQFLIQYYNGEERAKGNILERFSAQQFPDLHSELNLSSLELGDSALYFCASSVPRGAGANVLTFGAGSRLTVL.

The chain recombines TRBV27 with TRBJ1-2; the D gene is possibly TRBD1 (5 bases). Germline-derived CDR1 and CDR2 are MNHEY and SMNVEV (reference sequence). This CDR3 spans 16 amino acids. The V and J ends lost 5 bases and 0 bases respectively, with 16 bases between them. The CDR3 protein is CASSPLLQGANYGYTF. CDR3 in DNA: TGTGCCAGCAGTCCCCTTCTGCAGGGAGCTAACTATGGCTACACCTTC.

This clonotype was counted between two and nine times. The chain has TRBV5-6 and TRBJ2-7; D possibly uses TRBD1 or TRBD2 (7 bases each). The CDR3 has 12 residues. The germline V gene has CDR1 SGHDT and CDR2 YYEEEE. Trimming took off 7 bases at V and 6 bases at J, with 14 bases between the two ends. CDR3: CASRLRGGEQYF. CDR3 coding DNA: TGTGCCAGCCGTCTCAGGGGGGGCGAGCAGTACTTC.

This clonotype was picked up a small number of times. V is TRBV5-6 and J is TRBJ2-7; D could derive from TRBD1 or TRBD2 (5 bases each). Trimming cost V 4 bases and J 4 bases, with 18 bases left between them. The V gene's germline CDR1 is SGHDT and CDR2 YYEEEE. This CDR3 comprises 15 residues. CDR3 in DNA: TGTGCCAGCAGCCCGGTTGGGGACCATCCTTACGAGCAGTACTTC. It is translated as CASSPVGDHPYEQYF.

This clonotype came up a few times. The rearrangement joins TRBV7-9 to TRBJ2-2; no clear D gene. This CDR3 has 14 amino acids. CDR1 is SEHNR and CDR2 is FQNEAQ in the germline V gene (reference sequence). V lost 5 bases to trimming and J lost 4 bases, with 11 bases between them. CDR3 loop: CASSPVSPTGELFF. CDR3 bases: TGTGCCAGCAGCCCCGTCTCCCCCACCGGGGAGCTGTTTTTT.

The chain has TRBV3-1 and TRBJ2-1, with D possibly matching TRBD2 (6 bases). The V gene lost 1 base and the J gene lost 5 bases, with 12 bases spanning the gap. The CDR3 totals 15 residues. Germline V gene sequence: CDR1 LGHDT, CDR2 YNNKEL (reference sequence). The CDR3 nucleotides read TGTGCCAGCAGCCAAGGTCGCGGGGCAAACAATGAGCAGTTCTTC. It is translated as CASSQGRGANNEQFF.

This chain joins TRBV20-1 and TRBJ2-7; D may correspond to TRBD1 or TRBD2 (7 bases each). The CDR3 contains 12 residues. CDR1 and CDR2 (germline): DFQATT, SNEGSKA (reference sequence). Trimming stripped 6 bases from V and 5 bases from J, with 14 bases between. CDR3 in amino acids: CSASRGGDEQYF. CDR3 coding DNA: TGCAGTGCCTCCAGGGGGGGCGACGAGCAGTACTTC.

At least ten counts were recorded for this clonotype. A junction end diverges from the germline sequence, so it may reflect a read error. The CDR3 is CSAGDRAKNIQYF. CDR3 bases: TGCAGTGCTGGAGACAGAGCCAAAAACATTCAGTACTTC. This rearrangement joins TRBV20-1 to TRBJ2-4; tentatively, D is TRBD1 (5 bases). From germline, CDR1 is DFQATT and CDR2 SNEGSKA (reference sequence). This CDR3 has 13 residues.